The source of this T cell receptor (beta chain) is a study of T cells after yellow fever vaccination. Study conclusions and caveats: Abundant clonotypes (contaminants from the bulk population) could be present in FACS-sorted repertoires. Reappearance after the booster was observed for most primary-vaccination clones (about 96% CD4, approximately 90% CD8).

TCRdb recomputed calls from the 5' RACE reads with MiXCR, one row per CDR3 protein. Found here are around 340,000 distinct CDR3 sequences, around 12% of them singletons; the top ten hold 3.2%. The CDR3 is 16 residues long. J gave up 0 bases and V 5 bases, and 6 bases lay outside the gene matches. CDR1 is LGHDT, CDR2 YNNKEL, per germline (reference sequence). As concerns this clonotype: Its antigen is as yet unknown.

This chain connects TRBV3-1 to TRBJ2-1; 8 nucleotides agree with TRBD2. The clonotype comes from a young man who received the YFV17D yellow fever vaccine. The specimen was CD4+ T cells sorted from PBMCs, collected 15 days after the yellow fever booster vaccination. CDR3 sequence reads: CASSTTSGASYNEQFF. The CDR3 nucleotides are TGTGCCAGCAGCACTACTAGCGGTGCCTCCTACAATGAGCAGTTCTTC.